The clone carrying this T cell receptor (beta chain) was seen only a few times. Its antigen is not known. This specimen belongs to a study of shared clonotypes between healthy human individuals. The study's findings and limits: Limitation of the genetic and exposure-history diversity represented came from the few donors. Sampling used blood alone; tissue repertoires probably differ.

The V end lost 3 bases, the J end lost 7 bases, and 19 bases lay between the germline ends. The CDR3 sequence is 15 residues long. Germline V gives CDR1 SNHLY, CDR2 FYNNEI. Authors' methods: Without quality scores, immunoSEQ junctional reads could not be filtered like full-length reads. Assay used: immunoSEQ multiplex PCR; TCRdb lists only in-frame clones, some missing. The DNA was the basis for D and trimming; V, J and clone size are from that table. The table has about 490,000 clones, about 78% seen once; the top ten hold around 13%. V usage is TRBV2 and J usage is TRBJ2-7; D may be TRBD1 or TRBD2 (5 bases each). The receptor was derived from a woman between 40 and 50 years old in good health. Some clones in this sample may be carry-over from other donors' samples. The sample taken for sequencing was PBMCs. The CDR3 loop is CASSDRLEGIGEQYF. The CDR3 DNA reads as TGTGCCAGCAGTGACAGGCTAGAGGGGATTGGAGAGCAGTACTTC.